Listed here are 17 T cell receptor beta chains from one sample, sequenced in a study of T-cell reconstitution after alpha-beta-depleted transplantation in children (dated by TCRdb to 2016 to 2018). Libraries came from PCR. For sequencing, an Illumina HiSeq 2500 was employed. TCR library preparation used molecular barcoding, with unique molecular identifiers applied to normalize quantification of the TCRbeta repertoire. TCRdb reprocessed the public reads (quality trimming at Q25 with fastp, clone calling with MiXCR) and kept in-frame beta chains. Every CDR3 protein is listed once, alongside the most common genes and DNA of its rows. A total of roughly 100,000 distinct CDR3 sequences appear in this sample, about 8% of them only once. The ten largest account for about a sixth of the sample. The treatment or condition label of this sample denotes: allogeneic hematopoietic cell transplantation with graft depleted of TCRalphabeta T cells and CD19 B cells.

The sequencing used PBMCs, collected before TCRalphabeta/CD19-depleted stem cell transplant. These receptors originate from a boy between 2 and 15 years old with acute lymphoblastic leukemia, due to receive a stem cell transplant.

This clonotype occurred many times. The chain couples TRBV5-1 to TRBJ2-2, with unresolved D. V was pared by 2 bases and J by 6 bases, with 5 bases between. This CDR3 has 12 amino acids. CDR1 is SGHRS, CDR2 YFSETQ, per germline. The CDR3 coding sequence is TGCGCCAGCAGCTTCCCCCCCGGGGAGCTGTTTTTT. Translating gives CASSFPPGELFF.

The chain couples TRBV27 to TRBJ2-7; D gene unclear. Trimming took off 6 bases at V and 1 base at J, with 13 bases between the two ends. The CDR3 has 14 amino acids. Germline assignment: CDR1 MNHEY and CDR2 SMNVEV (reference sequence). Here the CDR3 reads CASSPGAASYEQYF. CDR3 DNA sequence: TGTGCCAGCAGCCCCGGAGCAGCTTCCTACGAGCAGTACTTC.

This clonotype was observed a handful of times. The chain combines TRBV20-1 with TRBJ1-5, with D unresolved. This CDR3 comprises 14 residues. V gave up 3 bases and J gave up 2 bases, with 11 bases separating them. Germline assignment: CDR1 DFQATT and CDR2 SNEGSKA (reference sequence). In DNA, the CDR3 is TGCAGTGCTAGCCCCGATGCCGGCAATCAGCCCCAGCATTTT. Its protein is CSASPDAGNQPQHF.

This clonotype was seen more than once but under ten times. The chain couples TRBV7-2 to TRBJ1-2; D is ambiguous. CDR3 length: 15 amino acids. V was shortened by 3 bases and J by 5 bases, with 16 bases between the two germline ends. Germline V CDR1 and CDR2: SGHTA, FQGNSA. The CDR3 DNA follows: TGTGCCAGCAGCTTTGGGCTGGGGTGGCGGTATGGCTACACCTTC. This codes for CASSFGLGWRYGYTF.

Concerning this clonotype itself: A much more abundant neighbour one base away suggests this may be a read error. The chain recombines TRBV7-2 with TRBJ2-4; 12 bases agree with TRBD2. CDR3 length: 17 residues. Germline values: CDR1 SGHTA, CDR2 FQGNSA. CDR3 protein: CASSFGLAGGPKNTQYF. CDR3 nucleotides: TGTGCCAGCAGCTTTGGGCTAGCGGGGGGGCCGAAAAACACTCAGTACTTC.

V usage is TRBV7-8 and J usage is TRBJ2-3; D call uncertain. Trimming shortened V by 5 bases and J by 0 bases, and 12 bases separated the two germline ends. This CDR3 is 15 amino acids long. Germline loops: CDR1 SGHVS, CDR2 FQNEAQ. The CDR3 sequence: CASSRAATSTDTQYF. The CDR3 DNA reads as TGTGCCAGCAGCCGGGCGGCGACTAGCACAGATACGCAGTATTTT. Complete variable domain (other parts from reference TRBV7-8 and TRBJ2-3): GAGVSQSPRYKVAKRGQDVALRCDPISGHVSLFWYQQALGQGPEFLTYFQNEAQLDKSGLPSDRFFAERPEGSVSTLKIQRTQQEDSAVYLCASSRAATSTDTQYFGPGTRLTVL.

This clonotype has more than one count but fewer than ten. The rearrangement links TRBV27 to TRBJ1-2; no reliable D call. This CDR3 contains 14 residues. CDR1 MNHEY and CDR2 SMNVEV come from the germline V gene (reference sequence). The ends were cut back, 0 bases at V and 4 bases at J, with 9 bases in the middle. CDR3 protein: CASSLSGRSYGYTF. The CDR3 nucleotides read TGTGCCAGCAGTTTATCAGGCCGTTCCTATGGCTACACCTTC.

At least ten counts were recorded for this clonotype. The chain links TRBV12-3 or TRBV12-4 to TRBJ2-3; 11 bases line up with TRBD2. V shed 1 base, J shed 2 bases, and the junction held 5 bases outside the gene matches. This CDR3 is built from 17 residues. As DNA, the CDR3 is TGTGCCAGCAGTTTAGGCCCTAGCGGGGGGCTCACAGATACGCAGTATTTT. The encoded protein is CASSLGPSGGLTDTQYF.

CDR3 sequence reads: CASSLVQVDEQFF. The CDR3 DNA reads as TGTGCCAGCAGCTTAGTTCAGGTCGATGAGCAGTTCTTC. The chain has TRBV5-5 and TRBJ2-1; D not certain. Germline V gives CDR1 SGHKS, CDR2 YYEKEE (reference sequence). The CDR3 is 13 amino acids. With 2 bases removed from V and 8 bases from J, the gap between germline ends came to 11 bases.

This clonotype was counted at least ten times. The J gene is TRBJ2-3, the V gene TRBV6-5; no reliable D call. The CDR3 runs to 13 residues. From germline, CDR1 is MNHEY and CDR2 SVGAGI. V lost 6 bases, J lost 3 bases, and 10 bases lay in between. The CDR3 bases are TGTGCCAGCAGGTTAGACTTGACAGATACGCAGTATTTT. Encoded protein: CASRLDLTDTQYF.

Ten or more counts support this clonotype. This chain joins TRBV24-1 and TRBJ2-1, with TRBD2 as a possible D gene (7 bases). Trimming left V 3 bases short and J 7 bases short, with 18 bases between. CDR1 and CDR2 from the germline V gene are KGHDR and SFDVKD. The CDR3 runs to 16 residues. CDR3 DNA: TGTGCCACCAGTGATCCTGGGGGGGCCGGCGGGAATGAGCAGTTCTTC. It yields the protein CATSDPGGAGGNEQFF.

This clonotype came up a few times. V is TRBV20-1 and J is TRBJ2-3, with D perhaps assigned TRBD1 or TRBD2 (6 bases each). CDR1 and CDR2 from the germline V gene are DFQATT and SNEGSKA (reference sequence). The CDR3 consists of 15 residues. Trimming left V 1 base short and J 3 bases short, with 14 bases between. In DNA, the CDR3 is TGCAGTGCTAGAGGGGGGGCCGATGGGACAGATACGCAGTATTTT. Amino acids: CSARGGADGTDTQYF.

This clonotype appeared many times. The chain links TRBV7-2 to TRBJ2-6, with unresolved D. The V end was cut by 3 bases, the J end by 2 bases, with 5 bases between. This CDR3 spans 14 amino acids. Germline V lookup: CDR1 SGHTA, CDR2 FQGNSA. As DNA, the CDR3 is TGTGCCAGCAGCTTGGATCCTGGGGCCAACGTCCTGACTTTC. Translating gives CASSLDPGANVLTF.

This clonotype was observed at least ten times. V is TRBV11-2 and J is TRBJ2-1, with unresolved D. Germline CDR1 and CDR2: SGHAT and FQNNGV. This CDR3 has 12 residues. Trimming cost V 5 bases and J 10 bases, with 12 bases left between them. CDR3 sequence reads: CASSLLVGEQFF. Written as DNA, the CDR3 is TGTGCCAGCAGCCTCTTAGTGGGGGAGCAGTTCTTC.

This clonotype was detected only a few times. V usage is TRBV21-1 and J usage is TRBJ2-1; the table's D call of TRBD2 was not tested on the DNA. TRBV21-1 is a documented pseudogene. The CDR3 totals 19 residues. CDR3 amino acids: CASSKDIGERPPTYNEQFF. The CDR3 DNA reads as TGTGCCAGCAGCAAAGATATCGGGGAGCGGCCTCCCACCTACAATGAGCAGTTCTTC.

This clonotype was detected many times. The CDR3 DNA is TGTGCCAGCAGTAACGGGGGAACCACCGGGGAGCTGTTTTTT. It codes for CASSNGGTTGELFF. This chain joins TRBV6-4 and TRBJ2-2, with D possibly TRBD2 on 6 matching bases. The CDR3 sequence is 14 residues long. Germline V lookup: CDR1 MRHNA, CDR2 SNTAGT. Deletions cut 5 bases from V and 4 bases from J, with 11 bases between.

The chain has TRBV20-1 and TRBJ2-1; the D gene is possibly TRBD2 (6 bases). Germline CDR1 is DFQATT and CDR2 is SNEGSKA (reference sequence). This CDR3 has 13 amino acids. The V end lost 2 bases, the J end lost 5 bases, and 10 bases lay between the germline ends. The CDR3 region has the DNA TGCAGTGCTAGAAGACTAGTAAACAATGAGCAGTTCTTC. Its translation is CSARRLVNNEQFF.